This T cell receptor (beta chain) was captured in a study of CD8 T cells in Susac syndrome (dated 2019 in TCRdb). A note on the overall study: Whether CD8+ T cell activation and differentiation in Susac syndrome was antigen driven was tested using repertoire sequencing. Clonality of the CD8+ T cell repertoire was compared between around 13 healthy donors, roughly 14 Susac syndrome patients and some 15 multiple sclerosis patients. On the study overall, not on this receptor specifically: The TCR sequencing and HLA analysis was acknowledged to have included a relatively small number of individuals.

Peripheral blood CD8+ and CD4+ T cells from healthy donors, Susac syndrome patients and multiple sclerosis patients were profiled by high-throughput TCR beta sequencing. Multiple sclerosis controls were treatment-naive patients with stable or active relapsing-remitting disease fulfilling revised McDonald criteria. Bulk CD8+ and CD4+ T cells were purified magnetically by negative isolation, whereas CD8+ TEMRA cells were enriched by FACS. Blood was collected in EDTA tubes and processed within 24 hours, with PBMCs isolated through density gradient centrifugation. PBMCs intended for TCR sequencing were cryopreserved in liquid nitrogen and thawed later in a water bath at 37 degrees C. A purity of at least 90% was achieved for sorted or isolated CD4+, CD8+ and CD8+ TEMRA cells. From the cysteine through the phenylalanine, the CDR3 covers 14 amino acids. This entry keeps only the CDR3 DNA: 42 bases, framed from base 1. CDR1 is given as SQVTM and CDR2 as ANQGSEA, both from the germline V gene. The germline V and J ends show losses of 4 bases and 1 base respectively, and no gene match explains 6 bases of the junction.

RNA was extracted using the RNeasy kit, and about 0.45 to 1 ug of the RNA was reverse transcribed with random hexamers. The immunoSEQ multiplex PCR assay, covering 54 Vbeta and 13 Jbeta segments, was used to amplify TCR beta CDR3 regions. Bias from PCR amplification was corrected by using a synthetic template baseline for primer optimization and for computational correction. The original methods were these. Reads were annotated to V, D and J genes according to IMGT and were analyzed with immunoSEQ Analyzer, with only productive sequences retained. Clonality was computed as one minus Shannon entropy normalized by log2 of the number of productive unique sequences. For each patient and control, public and private clones were evaluated among the 100 most prevalent clones. Susac-specific clones were defined as absent from healthy and MS cohorts, some 1,000 published viral clones and other ImmuneACCESS disease sequences. TCRdb itself trimmed the public reads at Q25 with fastp, ran MiXCR and retained productive beta chains. Identical CDR3 proteins give one entry, which carries the most common genes and DNA. The V and J calls were not made by the authors but by TCRdb's processing. The sample data list around 270,000 distinct CDR3 sequences, and around 85% of these were observed just once. Around 0.2% of the sample comes from the top ten.

The table lists this clonotype with a count of one. Its antigen specificity is not known. Within one base of it there is no much larger clone, and no base qualities were kept. One read offers little support. Recombination linked TRBV29-1 to TRBJ1-2; 7 bases in the junction line up with TRBD1. Sequencing was carried out using CD8+ T cells from PBMCs. The sequence was obtained from a human donor with multiple sclerosis. DNA sequence: TGCAGCGTTGTTGGGACAGAACATAACTATGGCTACACCTTC. It is translated as CSVVGTEHNYGYTF.